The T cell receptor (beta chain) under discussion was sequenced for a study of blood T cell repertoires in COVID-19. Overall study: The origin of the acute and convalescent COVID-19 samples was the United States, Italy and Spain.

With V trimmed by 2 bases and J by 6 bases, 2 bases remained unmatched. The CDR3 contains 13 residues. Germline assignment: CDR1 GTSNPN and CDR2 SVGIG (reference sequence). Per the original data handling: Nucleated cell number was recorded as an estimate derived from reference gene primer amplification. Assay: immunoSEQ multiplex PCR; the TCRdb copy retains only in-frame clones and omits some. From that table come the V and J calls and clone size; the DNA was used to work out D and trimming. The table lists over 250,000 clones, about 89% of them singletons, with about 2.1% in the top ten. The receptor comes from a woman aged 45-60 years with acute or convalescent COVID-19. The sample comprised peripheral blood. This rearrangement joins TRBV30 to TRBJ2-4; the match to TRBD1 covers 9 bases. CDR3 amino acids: CAWSSGQGNIQYF. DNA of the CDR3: TGTGCCTGGAGTTCGGGACAGGGAAACATTCAGTACTTC.